This T cell receptor (beta chain) was captured in a study of blood T cells in healthy people across ages. General study results and limits: As age increased, TCR beta diversity per million T cells fell in a roughly linear fashion. Among long-lived donors, naive CD4+ cells were more numerous and diversity higher than in aged donors.

Germline CDR1 SQVTM, CDR2 ANQGSEA. The CDR3 totals 14 residues. PCR was performed a second time for roughly 6 to 12 cycles using a sample-barcoded 5' primer and a J-beta primer mix. From the 5' RACE reads, TCRdb called clonotypes with MiXCR, one entry per CDR3 protein. The data hold 790,000 or so distinct CDR3 sequences, with just over 55% observed a single time. Total RNA amounts of at least 5.5 micrograms were extracted per sample. In the case of this clonotype: Antigen specificity is unknown.

The sequence came from a man in his forties in good health. Input material: blood. The chain links TRBV29-1 to TRBJ2-4, with TRBD1 matching over 9 bases. The last part of the DNA fits TRBJ2-7 better; the J call may be wrong. CDR3 in amino acids: CSVFRQGVTREQYF. The DNA for the CDR3 is TGCAGCGTTTTTCGACAGGGGGTTACTCGCGAGCAGTACTTC.